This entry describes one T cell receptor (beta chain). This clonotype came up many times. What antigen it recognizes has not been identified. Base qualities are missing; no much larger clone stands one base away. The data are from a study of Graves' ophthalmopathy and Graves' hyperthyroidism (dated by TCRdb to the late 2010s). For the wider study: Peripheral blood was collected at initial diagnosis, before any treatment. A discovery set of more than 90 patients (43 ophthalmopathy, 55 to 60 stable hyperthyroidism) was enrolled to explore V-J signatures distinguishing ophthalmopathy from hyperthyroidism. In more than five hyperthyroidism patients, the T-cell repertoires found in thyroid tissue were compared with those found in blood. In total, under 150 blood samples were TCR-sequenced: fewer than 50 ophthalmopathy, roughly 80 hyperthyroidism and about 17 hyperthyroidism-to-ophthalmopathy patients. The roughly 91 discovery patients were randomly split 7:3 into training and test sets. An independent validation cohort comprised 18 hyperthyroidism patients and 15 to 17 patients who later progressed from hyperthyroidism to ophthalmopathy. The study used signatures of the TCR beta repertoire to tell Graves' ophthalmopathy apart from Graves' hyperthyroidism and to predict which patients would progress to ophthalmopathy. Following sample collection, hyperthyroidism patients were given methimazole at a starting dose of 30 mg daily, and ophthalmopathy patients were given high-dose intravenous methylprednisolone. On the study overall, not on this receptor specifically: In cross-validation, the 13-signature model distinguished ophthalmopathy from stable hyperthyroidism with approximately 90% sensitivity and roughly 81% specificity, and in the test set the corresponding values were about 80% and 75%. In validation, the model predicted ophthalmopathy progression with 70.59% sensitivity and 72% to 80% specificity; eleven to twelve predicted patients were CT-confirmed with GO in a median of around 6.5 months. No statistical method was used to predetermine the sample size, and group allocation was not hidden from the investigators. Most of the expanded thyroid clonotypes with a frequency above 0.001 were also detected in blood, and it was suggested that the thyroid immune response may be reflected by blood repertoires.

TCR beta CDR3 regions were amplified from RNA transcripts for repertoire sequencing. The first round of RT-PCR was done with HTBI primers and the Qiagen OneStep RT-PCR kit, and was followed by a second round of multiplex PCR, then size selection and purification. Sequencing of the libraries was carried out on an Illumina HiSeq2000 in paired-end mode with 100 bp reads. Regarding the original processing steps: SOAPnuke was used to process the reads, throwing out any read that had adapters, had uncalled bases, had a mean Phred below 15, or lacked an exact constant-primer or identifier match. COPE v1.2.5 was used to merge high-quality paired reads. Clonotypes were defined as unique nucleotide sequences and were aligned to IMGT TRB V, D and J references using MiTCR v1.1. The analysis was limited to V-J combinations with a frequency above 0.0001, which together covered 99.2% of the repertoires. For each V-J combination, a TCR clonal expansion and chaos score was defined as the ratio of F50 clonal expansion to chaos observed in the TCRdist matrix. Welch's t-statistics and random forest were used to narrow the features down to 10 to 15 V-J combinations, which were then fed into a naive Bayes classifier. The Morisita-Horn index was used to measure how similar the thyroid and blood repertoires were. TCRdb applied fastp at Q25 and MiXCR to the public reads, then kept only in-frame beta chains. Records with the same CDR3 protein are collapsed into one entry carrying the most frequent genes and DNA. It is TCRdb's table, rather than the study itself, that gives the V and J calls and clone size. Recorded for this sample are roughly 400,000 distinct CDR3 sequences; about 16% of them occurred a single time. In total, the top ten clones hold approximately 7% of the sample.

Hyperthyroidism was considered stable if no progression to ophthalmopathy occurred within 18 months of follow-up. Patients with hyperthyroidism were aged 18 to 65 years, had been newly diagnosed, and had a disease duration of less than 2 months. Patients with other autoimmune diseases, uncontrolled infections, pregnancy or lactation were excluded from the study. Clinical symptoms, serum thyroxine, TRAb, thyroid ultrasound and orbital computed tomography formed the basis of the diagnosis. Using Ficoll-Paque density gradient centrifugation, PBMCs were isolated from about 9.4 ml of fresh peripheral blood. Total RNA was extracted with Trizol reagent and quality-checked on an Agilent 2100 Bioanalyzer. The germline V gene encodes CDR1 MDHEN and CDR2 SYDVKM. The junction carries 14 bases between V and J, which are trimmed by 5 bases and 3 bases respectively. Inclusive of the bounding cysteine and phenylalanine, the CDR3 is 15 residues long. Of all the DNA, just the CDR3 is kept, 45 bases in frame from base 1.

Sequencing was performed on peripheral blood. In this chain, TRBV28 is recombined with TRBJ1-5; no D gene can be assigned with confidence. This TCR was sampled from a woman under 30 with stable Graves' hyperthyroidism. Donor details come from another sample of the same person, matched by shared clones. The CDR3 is CASSPPPGANQPQHF. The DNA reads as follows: TGTGCCAGCAGTCCGCCGCCGGGAGCCAATCAGCCCCAGCATTTT.